One and the same sample provided the 13 T cell receptor beta chains below, sequenced in a study of T cell repertoires in cytomegalovirus infection. What these receptors recognize is not known. Via MiXCR, TCRdb re-called the reads, giving one row per CDR3 protein. The sample yields some 590,000 distinct CDR3 sequences, about 40% seen once. Sequencing used cultured PBMCs, obtained from culture after CMV antigen stimulation. These receptors all stem from a human donor in good health (CMV status not recorded). Some clones in this sample may be carry-over from other donors' samples.

This chain uses TRBV11-1 with TRBJ1-1; no clear D. Trimming took 5 bases from V and 1 from J, leaving 14 bases between them. The CDR3 has 15 residues. Germline V gene sequence: CDR1 SGHAT, CDR2 FQDESV (reference sequence). CDR3 region: CASSGLPTRNTEAFF. Written as DNA, the CDR3 is TGTGCCAGCAGCGGTTTGCCGACCCGGAACACTGAAGCTTTCTTT.

This clonotype came up a few times. This chain joins TRBV4-3 and TRBJ2-3, with D perhaps matching TRBD2 (6 bases). CDR3 size: 16 residues. Trimming took off 0 bases at V and 7 bases at J, with 17 bases between the two ends. Germline V gene lookup returns CDR1 LGHNA and CDR2 YSLEER. The CDR3 nucleotides are TGCGCCAGCAGCCAAGAAAGAGGGACCGCGGGGAATACGCAGTATTTT. The encoded protein is CASSQERGTAGNTQYF.

This clonotype was observed a handful of times. This chain connects TRBV27 to TRBJ2-7, with 7 bases lining up with TRBD1. The CDR3 runs to 14 residues. J lost 4 bases, V lost 11 bases, and 14 bases had no gene match. Germline V gives CDR1 MNHEY, CDR2 SMNVEV (reference sequence). The CDR3 nucleotides read TGTGCCCCCTACTGGGACAGTATAGCGTACGAGCAGTACTTC. This sequence encodes CAPYWDSIAYEQYF.

The V gene is TRBV28, the J gene TRBJ2-7; D possibly matches TRBD1 or TRBD2 (5 bases each). Trimming stripped 4 bases from V and 4 bases from J, with 14 bases between. This CDR3 has 14 amino acids. Germline CDR1 MDHEN, CDR2 SYDVKM. The CDR3 nucleotides are TGTGCCAGCAGTTACCGGGACCAGATTTACGAGCAGTACTTC. Protein: CASSYRDQIYEQYF.

The rearrangement links TRBV19 to TRBJ1-1; the D is unclear. V was trimmed by 6 bases and J by 0 bases, leaving 14 bases between them. Germline CDR1 and CDR2: LNHDA and SQIVND (reference sequence). The length of the CDR3 is 15 residues. This CDR3 is CASSLFGVMNTEAFF. The DNA for the CDR3 is TGTGCCAGTAGCCTATTTGGGGTTATGAACACTGAAGCTTTCTTT.

The chain combines TRBV5-6 with TRBJ1-2; 7 positions agree with TRBD1. The V gene's germline CDR1 is SGHDT and CDR2 YYEEEE. The CDR3 extends over 14 amino acids. Trimming took 4 bases from V and 3 from J; bases not matched to a gene: 6. CDR3 sequence reads: CASSERTGHYGYTF. CDR3 in DNA: TGTGCCAGCAGCGAGCGGACAGGCCACTATGGCTACACCTTC.

The chain recombines TRBV15 with TRBJ2-5; 7 nucleotides align to TRBD2. CDR1 LNHNV and CDR2 YYDKDF come from the germline V gene (reference sequence). Trimming removed 8 bases from V and 0 bases from J; junction bases left unmatched: 3. The CDR3 contains 13 residues. DNA of the CDR3: TGTGCCACCGGGAGGGCGGACCAAGAGACCCAGTACTTC. It translates to CATGRADQETQYF.

Ten or more counts support this clonotype. The rearrangement uses TRBV7-9 and TRBJ1-2, with TRBD1 matching 9 bases. Germline CDR1 SEHNR, CDR2 FQNEAQ (reference sequence). The CDR3 loop spans 18 amino acids. After removal of 3 bases from V and 4 bases from J, the junction contained 15 bases not matched to a gene. CDR3 bases: TGTGCCAGCAGCTTCAACACGGGACAGGGTCTTCATGGCTATGGCTACACCTTC. Residues: CASSFNTGQGLHGYGYTF. Full variable domain (outside the CDR3, taken from reference TRBV7-9 and TRBJ1-2): DTGVSQNPRHKITKRGQNVTFRCDPISEHNRLYWYRQTLGQGPEFLTYFQNEAQLEKSRLLSDRFSAERPKGSFSTLEIQRTEQGDSAMYLCASSFNTGQGLHGYGYTFGSGTRLTVV.

CDR3 coding DNA: TGTGCCAGCAGCCCGGGACTCAGAAACGAGCAGTACTTC. Its protein product is CASSPGLRNEQYF. V gene TRBV12-3 or TRBV12-4 combines with J gene TRBJ2-7; D may be TRBD2 (6 bases). V dropped 6 bases and J dropped 5 bases, with 14 bases sitting between them. The CDR3 extends over 13 amino acids.

V usage is TRBV7-4 and J usage is TRBJ1-1, with unresolved D. V was trimmed by 3 bases and J by 5 bases, leaving 19 bases between them. The CDR3 is made up of 16 amino acids. The germline CDR1 and CDR2 sequences are SGHVT and SQSDAQ. The CDR3 loop is CASSFSGFGSRTEAFF. The CDR3 coding sequence is TGTGCCAGCAGCTTTTCGGGTTTCGGGTCTCGGACTGAAGCTTTCTTT.

The V gene is TRBV11-2, the J gene TRBJ2-3; 10 positions agree with TRBD2. Looked up from germline, CDR1 is SGHAT and CDR2 is FQNNGV. The CDR3 has 16 residues. V gave up 1 base and J gave up 5 bases; unmatched junction bases: 6. The CDR3 bases are TGTGCCAGCAGCTTAGCTTGGGTAGCGGGAGGAGATACGCAGTATTTT. Amino acids: CASSLAWVAGGDTQYF. The full variable domain, completed using reference TRBV11-2 and TRBJ2-3, is EAGVAQSPRYKIIEKRQSVAFWCNPISGHATLYWYQQILGQGPKLLIQFQNNGVVDDSQLPKDRFSAERLKGVDSTLKIQPAKLEDSAVYLCASSLAWVAGGDTQYFGPGTRLTVL.

This rearrangement joins TRBV7-9 to TRBJ2-5, with D perhaps matching TRBD2 (5 bases). This CDR3 region has 15 residues. Germline CDR1 reads SEHNR; CDR2 reads FQNEAQ (reference sequence). The V end lost 2 bases, the J end lost 5 bases, and 15 bases lay between the germline ends. The CDR3 DNA follows: TGTGCCAGCAGCTTAAGGTTCCGGACGGGGGAGACCCAGTACTTC. As protein: CASSLRFRTGETQYF.

This clonotype was seen more than once but under ten times. CDR3 coding DNA: TGTGCCAGCAGCTTAGTCGTTGACAACATGAATGAGCAGTTCTTC. Translation gives CASSLVVDNMNEQFF. J is TRBJ2-1 and V is TRBV5-5; no clear D. Germline V lookup: CDR1 SGHKS, CDR2 YYEKEE (reference sequence). Trimming took 2 bases from V and 7 from J, leaving 16 bases between them. CDR3 length: 15 amino acids.